This TCR beta chain derives from a study of blood T cell repertoires in COVID-19. TCRdb's table, derived via immunoSEQ multiplex PCR, lists solely in-frame clones and lacks some. The sample carries 300,000 or so clones, more than 80% recorded once. CDR3 size: 14 residues. Germline V lookup: CDR1 SGDLS, CDR2 YYNGEE. V gave up 2 bases and J gave up 7 bases; unmatched junction bases: 6. The source of this sequence is a woman in her 30s who had recovered from COVID-19. The chain recombines TRBV9 with TRBJ2-1; 7 nucleotides line up with TRBD2. Material: PBMCs or T cells enriched from blood (not recorded which). The CDR3, as DNA: TGTGCCAGCAGCGTCAGGACTAGTTCAAATGAGCAGTTCTTC. Translating it yields CASSVRTSSNEQFF.